The 14 T cell receptor beta chains given below trace back to one sample, sequenced in a study of response to subunit inactivated influenza vaccine. TCRdb ran MiXCR on the RT-PCR reads and lists one entry per CDR3 protein. This table holds about 700,000 distinct CDR3 sequences, more than 11% found once. The specimen comprised PBMCs from blood, sampled approximately 15 days before vaccination. These receptors all stem from a man aged 45-65 years who received an inactivated influenza vaccine.

This clonotype was seen more than once but under ten times. The chain couples TRBV20-1 to TRBJ1-4, with D hard to call. Looked up from germline, CDR1 is DFQATT and CDR2 is SNEGSKA (reference sequence). V lost 0 bases to trimming and J lost 8 bases, with 4 bases between them. The CDR3 loop spans 11 amino acids. The CDR3, as DNA: TGCAGTGCTAGAGAAGGGGAAAAACTGTTTTTT. This gives the protein CSAREGEKLFF.

J is TRBJ2-2 and V is TRBV20-1; TRBD2 aligns across 11 bases. Germline CDR1 is DFQATT and CDR2 is SNEGSKA (reference sequence). CDR3 length equals 14 residues. Germline trimming cut 5 bases from V and 7 bases from J; bases unmatched to any gene: 6. Written as DNA, the CDR3 is TGCAGTGCTGCCGGGACTAGCGGTCTCGGGGAGCTGTTTTTT. The encoded protein is CSAAGTSGLGELFF.

This chain links TRBV12-3 or TRBV12-4 with TRBJ2-6; 9 positions agree with TRBD1. J was trimmed by 2 bases and V by 11 bases; bases with no gene match: 16. The CDR3 spans 18 residues. The CDR3, as DNA: TGTGCCTTCTGTTTAATGGGACAGGGCTCCGCTGGGGCCAACGTCCTGACTTTC. It codes for CAFCLMGQGSAGANVLTF.

This clonotype was seen a handful of times. The chain is built from TRBV27 and TRBJ2-3; 8 nucleotides match TRBD2. After removal of 6 bases from V and 5 bases from J, the junction contained 7 bases not matched to a gene. This CDR3 contains 14 residues. Germline V gene sequence: CDR1 MNHEY, CDR2 SMNVEV (reference sequence). CDR3 bases: TGTGCCAGCAGAGTCGGGGGGGCAGGAGATACGCAGTATTTT. Translated: CASRVGGAGDTQYF.

The V gene is TRBV7-9, the J gene TRBJ2-1; possibly TRBD1 for D (6 bases). V dropped 1 base and J dropped 15 bases, with 16 bases sitting between them. The CDR3 totals 13 residues. Germline V gene data show CDR1 as SEHNR and CDR2 as FQNEAQ (reference sequence). CDR3 residues: CASSLGEGGSWFF. Here the CDR3 DNA reads TGTGCCAGCAGCTTAGGGGAAGGGGGTTCTTGGTTCTTC.

This clonotype was picked up a small number of times. This chain links TRBV18 with TRBJ2-7; 7 bases are a match to TRBD1. V dropped 3 bases and J dropped 0; count of bases not matched to a gene: 8. This CDR3 has 16 amino acids. Germline V CDR1 and CDR2: KGHSH, LQKENI. Here the CDR3 DNA reads TGTGCCAGCTCACCGGCCACGGGACAGAGCTCCTACGAGCAGTACTTC. This translates into CASSPATGQSSYEQYF.

Comments on this clonotype: The junction departs from germline at one end; a sequencing error may be responsible. The chain carries TRBV15 and TRBJ2-4; D tentatively reads TRBD1 or TRBD2 (6 bases each). Germline-derived CDR1 and CDR2 are LNHNV and YYDKDF (reference sequence). This CDR3 is built from 17 residues. This chain's CDR3 is CATSREGGSLAKNIKYF. Here the CDR3 DNA reads TGTGCCACCAGCAGGGAGGGGGGATCCCTAGCCAAAAACATTAAGTACTTC.

This clonotype was seen once. The chain employs TRBV4-1 and TRBJ2-7, with D possibly matching TRBD1 (6 bases). Germline values: CDR1 MGHRA, CDR2 YSYEKL. Trimming pared 0 bases from V and 6 bases from J, leaving 18 bases between. The CDR3 consists of 16 residues. In nucleotides, the CDR3 is TGCGCCAGCAGCCAAGAAGCACGACAGGTAGTGGGCGAGCAGTACTTC. Encoded protein: CASSQEARQVVGEQYF.

The chain recombines TRBV28 with TRBJ1-1; 8 nucleotides agree with TRBD1. Germline CDR1 is MDHEN and CDR2 is SYDVKM. Losses at the gene ends were 6 bases for V and 3 bases for J; bases not matched to a gene: 12. The CDR3 is 16 amino acids. Written as DNA, the CDR3 is TGTGCCAGCAGCCGGACAGGGTCACCCTTCGACACTGAAGCTTTCTTT. Its protein product is CASSRTGSPFDTEAFF.

The genes are TRBV6-2 or TRBV6-3 and TRBJ2-3; D uncertain. CDR1 and CDR2 (germline): MNHEY, SVGEGT. The CDR3 extends over 15 amino acids. V was trimmed by 2 bases and J by 5 bases, leaving 14 bases between them. The CDR3 nucleotides are TGTGCCAGCAGTTACGGTGTAGAGCTCGGAGATACGCAGTATTTT. Translation: CASSYGVELGDTQYF.

This clonotype was seen more than once but under ten times. Germline and junction disagree at one end, which may indicate a read error. This rearrangement joins TRBV7-7 to TRBJ2-2, with 8 positions matching TRBD1. The CDR3 spans 16 residues. CDR1 and CDR2 (germline): SSHAT, FNYEAQ (reference sequence). This CDR3 reads CASSPWTGKVPGELFF. DNA of the CDR3: TGTGCTAGCAGCCCGTGGACAGGGAAGGTCCCCGGGGAGCTGTTTTTT.

The chain carries TRBV15 and TRBJ2-1, with D tentatively TRBD1 or TRBD2 (5 bases each). This CDR3 is 15 amino acids long. Trimming removed 4 bases at V and 5 bases at J, with 15 bases between. From germline, CDR1 is LNHNV and CDR2 YYDKDF (reference sequence). The CDR3 loop is CATSKGRDIHNEQFF. The CDR3 region has the DNA TGTGCCACCAGCAAGGGACGAGACATTCACAATGAGCAGTTCTTC.

This sequence joins TRBV12-3 or TRBV12-4 and TRBJ2-2, with 7 bases lining up with TRBD2. The CDR3 is 13 residues long. The V and J ends lost 5 bases and 6 bases, in that order; junction bases with no gene match: 3. This CDR3 is CASSVSGPGELFF. The CDR3 bases are TGTGCCAGCAGTGTTAGCGGGCCCGGGGAGCTGTTTTTT.

This clonotype was detected a few times. The V gene is TRBV5-1, the J gene TRBJ2-3, with D hard to call. The germline gives CDR1 SGHRS, CDR2 YFSETQ. The CDR3 contains 13 residues. The V and J ends lost 3 bases and 4 bases respectively, with 9 bases between them. For the CDR3, the DNA is TGCGCCAGCAGCTCCCCGGACGCAGATACGCAGTATTTT. Protein sequence: CASSSPDADTQYF.